This T cell receptor (beta chain) was profiled in a study of human T cells and chemical hapten exposure. TCRdb ran MiXCR on the RACE reads and lists one entry per CDR3 protein. The table shows under 400,000 distinct CDR3 sequences, with 4% to 6% occurring only once. The CDR3 has 16 amino acids. Germline values: CDR1 SGHRS, CDR2 YFSETQ. V lost 0 bases, J lost 3 bases, and 3 bases stayed unmatched. This clonotype was observed many times. Time point here: pre-sensitization, week 0. The sample's treatment: therapeutic diphenylcyclopropenone sensitization with weekly scalp DPC. The sample in question was whole blood, obtained in connection with sensitization to the hapten diphenylcyclopropenone (DPC). This receptor was taken from a woman aged 50 to 60 with alopecia areata. Some clones in this sample may be carry-over from other donors' samples. This chain connects TRBV5-1 to TRBJ2-5; 12 bases map to TRBD2. CDR3 sequence (DNA): TGCGCCAGCAGCTTGGGGACTAGCGGGGAAGAAGAGACCCAGTACTTC. This encodes CASSLGTSGEEETQYF. Based on the CDR3 plus reference TRBV5-1 and TRBJ2-5, the full variable domain is KAGVTQTPRYLIKTRGQQVTLSCSPISGHRSVSWYQQTPGQGLQFLFEYFSETQRNKGNFPGRFSGRQFSNSRSEMNVSTLELGDSALYLCASSLGTSGEEETQYFGPGTRLLVL.